This T cell receptor (beta chain) was sequenced for a study of blood T cell repertoires in COVID-19. The CDR3 is 14 amino acids. V was clipped by 4 bases and J by 8 bases, with 17 bases between them. From germline, CDR1 is MNHEY and CDR2 SVGAGI. The protocol was immunoSEQ multiplex PCR, while the TCRdb copy is restricted to in-frame clones and leaves out a portion. The sample holds over 150,000 clones; more than 70% are singletons and the top ten take about 6.3%. The rearrangement joins TRBV6-5 to TRBJ1-2; maybe TRBD1 (6 bases). The sequencing input was PBMCs or T cells enriched from blood (not recorded which). The sequence was obtained from a man in his forties who had recovered from COVID-19. CDR3 sequence: CASSSYRDQGGYTF. CDR3 DNA: TGTGCCAGCAGTTCCTACAGGGACCAGGGGGGCTACACCTTC.